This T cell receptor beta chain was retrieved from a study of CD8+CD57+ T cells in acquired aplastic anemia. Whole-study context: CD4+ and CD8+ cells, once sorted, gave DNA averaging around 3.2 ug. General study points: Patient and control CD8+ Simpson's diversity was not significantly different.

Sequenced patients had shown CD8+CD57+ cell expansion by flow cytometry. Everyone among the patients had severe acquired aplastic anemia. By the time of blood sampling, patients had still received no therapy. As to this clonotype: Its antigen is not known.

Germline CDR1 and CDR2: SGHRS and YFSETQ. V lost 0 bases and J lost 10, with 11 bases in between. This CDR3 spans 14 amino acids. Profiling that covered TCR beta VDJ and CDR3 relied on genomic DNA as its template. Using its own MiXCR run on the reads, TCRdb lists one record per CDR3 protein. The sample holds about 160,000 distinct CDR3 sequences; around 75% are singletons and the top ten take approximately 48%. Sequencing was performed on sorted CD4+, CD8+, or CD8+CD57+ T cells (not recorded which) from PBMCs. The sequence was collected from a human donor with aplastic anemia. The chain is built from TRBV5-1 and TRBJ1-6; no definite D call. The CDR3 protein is CASSLETLGSPLHF. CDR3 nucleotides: TGCGCCAGCAGCTTGGAGACATTGGGGTCACCCCTCCACTTT.